Only a few counts were recorded for the clone carrying this TCR beta chain. Antigen: not known. TCRdb reprocessed the 5' RACE reads with MiXCR, giving one entry per CDR3 protein. The data hold a few hundred thousand distinct CDR3 sequences, with 9.6% observed a single time. Losses at the gene ends were 0 bases for V and 11 bases for J; bases not matched to a gene: 9. The CDR3 sequence is 16 residues long. Per the germline V gene, CDR1 is MNHEY and CDR2 is SMNVEV (reference sequence). The data derive from a study of identical twins. Study-level points and caveats: Twin-shared out-of-frame alpha sequences were enriched for low generation probability. The same donors were not followed; conclusions instead depended on cross-sectional statistical analysis.

The sample was also linked to a second study, of yellow fever vaccine responses in identical twins. That source adds: Twins reportedly appeared to share part of their vaccine T cell response while keeping part individual.

Sequencing input: PBMCs. This chain connects TRBV27 to TRBJ2-1; 11 bases align to TRBD2. The sequence came from a woman aged 18-30 years in good health. The CDR3 region is CASSLSALGLAGKQFF. CDR3 sequence (DNA): TGTGCCAGCAGTTTATCAGCGTTAGGACTAGCGGGTAAGCAGTTCTTC.